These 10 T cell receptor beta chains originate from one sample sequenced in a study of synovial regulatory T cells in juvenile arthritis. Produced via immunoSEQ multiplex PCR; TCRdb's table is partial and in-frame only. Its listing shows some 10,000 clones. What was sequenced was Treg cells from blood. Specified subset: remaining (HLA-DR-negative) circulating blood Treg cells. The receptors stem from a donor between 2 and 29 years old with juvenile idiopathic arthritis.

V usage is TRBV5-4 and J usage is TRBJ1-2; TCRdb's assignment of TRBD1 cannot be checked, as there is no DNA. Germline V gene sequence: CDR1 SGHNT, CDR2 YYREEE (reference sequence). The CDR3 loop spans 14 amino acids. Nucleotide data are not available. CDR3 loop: CASTRDRVIYGYTF.

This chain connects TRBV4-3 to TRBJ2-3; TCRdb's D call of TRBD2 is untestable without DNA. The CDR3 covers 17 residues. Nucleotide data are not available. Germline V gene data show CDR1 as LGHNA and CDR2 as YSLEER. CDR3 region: CASSRKWKGGKKNTQYF.

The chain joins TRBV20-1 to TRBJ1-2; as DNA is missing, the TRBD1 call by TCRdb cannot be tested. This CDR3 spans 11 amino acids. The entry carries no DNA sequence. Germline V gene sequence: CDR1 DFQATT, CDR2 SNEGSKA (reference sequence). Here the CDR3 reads CSASRDYGYTF.

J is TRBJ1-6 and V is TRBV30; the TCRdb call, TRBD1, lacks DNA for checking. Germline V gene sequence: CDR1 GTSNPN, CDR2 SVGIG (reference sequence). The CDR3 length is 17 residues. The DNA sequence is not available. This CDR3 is CAWSVAGTLRGYSPLHF. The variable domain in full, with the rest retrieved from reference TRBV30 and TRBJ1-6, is SQTIHQWPATLVQPVGSPLSLECTVEGTSNPNLYWYRQAAGRGLQLLFYSVGIGQISSEVPQNLSASRPQDRQFILSSKKLLLSDSGFYLCAWSVAGTLRGYSPLHFGNGTRLTVT.

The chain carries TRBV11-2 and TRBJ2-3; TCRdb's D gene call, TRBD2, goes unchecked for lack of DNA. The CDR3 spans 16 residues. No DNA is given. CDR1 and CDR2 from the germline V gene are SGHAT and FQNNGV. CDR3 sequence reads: CASSWTSPLGADTQYF.

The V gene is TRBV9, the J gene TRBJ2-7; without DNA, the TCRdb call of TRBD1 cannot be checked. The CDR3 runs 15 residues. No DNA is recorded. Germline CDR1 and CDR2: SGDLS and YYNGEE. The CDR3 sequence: CASSVGDRVIYEQYF. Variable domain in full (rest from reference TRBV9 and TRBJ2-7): DSGVTQTPKHLITATGQRVTLRCSPRSGDLSVYWYQQSLDQGLQFLIQYYNGEERAKGNILERFSAQQFPDLHSELNLSSLELGDSALYFCASSVGDRVIYEQYFGPGTRLTVT.

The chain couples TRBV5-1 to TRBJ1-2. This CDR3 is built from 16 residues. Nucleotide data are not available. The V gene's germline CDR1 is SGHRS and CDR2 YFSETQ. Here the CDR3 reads CASSLERGQRVGGYTF.

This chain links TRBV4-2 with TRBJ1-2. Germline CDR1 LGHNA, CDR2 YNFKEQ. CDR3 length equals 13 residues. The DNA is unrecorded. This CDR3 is CASSQESYYGYTF.

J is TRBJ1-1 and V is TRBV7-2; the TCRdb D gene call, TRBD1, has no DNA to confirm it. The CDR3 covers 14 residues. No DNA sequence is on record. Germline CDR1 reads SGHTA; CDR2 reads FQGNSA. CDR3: CASSLATGRTEAFF.

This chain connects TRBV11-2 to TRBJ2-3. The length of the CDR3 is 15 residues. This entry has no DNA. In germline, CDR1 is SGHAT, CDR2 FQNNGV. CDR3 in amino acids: CASSLFALSTDTQYF.